Below, 14 T cell receptor beta chains from the same sample are listed, as sequenced in a study of blood T cells in healthy people across ages. The use of a sample-barcoded 5' primer and a J-beta primer mix characterized a second PCR of roughly 7 to 11 cycles. TCRdb ran MiXCR on the 5' RACE reads and lists one entry per CDR3 protein. The repertoire holds about 650,000 distinct CDR3 sequences, with over 40% as singletons. Sequencing was carried out using blood. All receptors derive from a woman aged 80 or over in good health.

This clonotype was picked up many times. The junction departs from the called germline gene at one end, perhaps through a read error. The rearrangement joins TRBV6-5 to TRBJ2-3, with unresolved D. Germline V gives CDR1 MNHEY, CDR2 SVGAGI. There are 14 residues in the CDR3. DNA of the CDR3: TGTGCCAGCAGTGACTCGAGTTTGAGGAATACGCAGTATTTT. Amino acids: CASSDSSLRNTQYF.

The rearrangement joins TRBV19 to TRBJ1-4, with 8 bases aligning to TRBD1. Germline V gene data show CDR1 as LNHDA and CDR2 as SQIVND (reference sequence). The length of the CDR3 is 14 residues. V gave up 6 bases and J gave up 5 bases; unmatched junction bases: 5. In DNA form, the CDR3 reads TGTGCCAGTAGCATGGACAGGGACAATGAAAAACTGTTTTTT. It is translated as CASSMDRDNEKLFF.

On this clonotype itself: A much larger clone differs from this one at a single base, so this may be a read error. This chain uses TRBV9 with TRBJ1-5, with a tentative D call TRBD1 (5 bases). The CDR3 is 16 amino acids. CDR1 is SGDLS and CDR2 is YYNGEE in the germline V gene. DNA of the CDR3: TGTGTCAGCAGCGTGGGAGGGGACGGGCATAATCAGCCCCAGCATTTT. Translated: CVSSVGGDGHNQPQHF.

This clonotype was counted at least ten times. This rearrangement joins TRBV10-3 to TRBJ2-3; 9 bases are a match to TRBD1. The CDR3 consists of 15 residues. Germline values: CDR1 ENHRY, CDR2 SYGVKD. Trimming took 7 bases from V and 0 from J; bases not matched to a gene: 5. CDR3 loop: CAINRQGDSTDTQYF. CDR3 sequence (DNA): TGTGCCATCAACCGACAGGGGGATAGCACAGATACGCAGTATTTT.

The V and J genes are TRBV2 and TRBJ2-7, with D tentatively TRBD1 (5 bases). The CDR3 consists of 13 residues. The germline V and J ends were trimmed by 10 bases and 0 bases, with 13 bases remaining between them. Germline CDR1 SNHLY, CDR2 FYNNEI. The CDR3: CATGPQGSYEQYF. The DNA for the CDR3 is TGTGCCACCGGGCCCCAGGGCTCCTACGAGCAGTACTTC.

On this clonotype itself: This may arise from a read error, as a much more abundant clone is one base away. The chain combines TRBV25-1 with TRBJ2-7, with TRBD1 identical over 7 bases. Losses at the gene ends were 4 bases for V and 7 bases for J; bases not matched to a gene: 13. The germline gives CDR1 MGHDK, CDR2 SYGVNS. This CDR3 region has 15 residues. In DNA form, the CDR3 reads TGTGCCAGCAGTGTCGACAGGGCCACTTACAATGAGCAGTACTTC. Protein product: CASSVDRATYNEQYF.

This clonotype was recorded only once. A much larger clonotype is one base distant, so this may be a read error. The rearrangement uses TRBV7-8 and TRBJ2-3, with D maybe TRBD2 (7 bases). The CDR3 sequence is 17 residues long. Germline-derived CDR1 and CDR2 are SGHVS and FQNEAQ. Here the CDR3 reads CASSPRGAGARTDAQYF. The CDR3 DNA reads TGTGCCAGCAGCCCCCGGGGTGCGGGGGCACGCACAGATGCGCAGTATTTT.

To note about this clonotype: Possible read error: a much larger clone is one base away. The chain has TRBV5-1 and TRBJ2-6; 9 bases map to TRBD2. Trimming took 0 bases from V and 4 from J; bases not matched to a gene: 2. Germline V gene sequence: CDR1 SGHRS, CDR2 YFSETQ. The CDR3 loop spans 16 amino acids. Here the CDR3 DNA reads TGCGCCAGCAGCTTGGTAGCGGGGGACGGGGCCAACGTCCTGACTTTC. It encodes CASSLVAGDGANVLTF. The variable domain in full, with the rest retrieved from reference TRBV5-1 and TRBJ2-6, is KAGVTQTPRYLIKTRGQQVTLSCSPISGHRSVSWYQQTPGQGLQFLFEYFSETQRNKGNFPGRFSGRQFSNSRSEMNVSTLELGDSALYLCASSLVAGDGANVLTFGAGSRLTVL.

This chain uses TRBV29-1 with TRBJ2-5, with 7 bases identical to TRBD1. This CDR3 spans 13 amino acids. Trimming cost V 7 bases and J 5 bases; bases outside gene matches: 10. Germline V lookup: CDR1 SQVTM, CDR2 ANQGSEA. The CDR3 nucleotides are TGCAGCGCCCACAGGGGAACCAAGGAGACCCAGTACTTC. It is translated as CSAHRGTKETQYF. The full variable domain, in which reference TRBV29-1 and TRBJ2-5 provide the parts outside the CDR3, is SAVISQKPSRDICQRGTSLTIQCQVDSQVTMMFWYRQQPGQSLTLIATANQGSEATYESGFVIDKFPISRPNLTFSTLTVSNMSPEDSSIYLCSAHRGTKETQYFGPGTRLLVL.

The V call is TRBV29-1, the J call TRBJ2-5; D is perhaps TRBD1 or TRBD2 (6 bases each). CDR1 is SQVTM, CDR2 ANQGSEA, per germline. CDR3 length: 13 residues. The V end was cut by 4 bases, the J end by 5 bases, with 14 bases between. CDR3: CSVVRGQGETQYF. In nucleotides, the CDR3 is TGCAGCGTTGTTCGGGGGCAGGGTGAGACCCAGTACTTC.

A note on this clonotype: Given a much more abundant clone one base away, this may be a read error. The final CDR3 position lacks the conserved phenylalanine or tryptophan, pointing to a likely read error. The V gene is TRBV5-5, the J gene TRBJ2-7, with D perhaps given as TRBD1 or TRBD2 (5 bases each). This CDR3 comprises 15 residues. The V gene's germline CDR1 is SGHKS and CDR2 YYEKEE (reference sequence). Trimming took 2 bases from V and 0 from J, leaving 12 bases between them. DNA of the CDR3: TGTGCCAGCAGCTTCAGGGACCCCCTCTCCTACGAGCAGTACTTA. Its protein product is CASSFRDPLSYEQYL.

This clonotype appeared a few times. The V call is TRBV7-9, the J call TRBJ2-1; the D gene could be TRBD1 or TRBD2 (5 bases each). Per the germline V gene, CDR1 is SEHNR and CDR2 is FQNEAQ (reference sequence). The V end lost 6 bases, the J end lost 4 bases, and 19 bases lay between the germline ends. This CDR3 is built from 16 residues. The CDR3 nucleotides read TGTGCCAGCAGACCCTCGGGGCGAGCGTTTTACAATGAGCAGTTCTTC. It yields the protein CASRPSGRAFYNEQFF.

This chain links TRBV20-1 with TRBJ1-5; 8 nucleotides line up with TRBD1. Germline CDR1 is DFQATT and CDR2 is SNEGSKA (reference sequence). CDR3 length: 14 amino acids. V was clipped by 4 bases and J by 4 bases; unmatched bases: 6. The chain's CDR3 is CSAIRTGNNQPQHF. CDR3 DNA sequence: TGCAGTGCTATACGGACAGGGAATAATCAGCCCCAGCATTTT.

At least ten counts were recorded for this clonotype. V and J are TRBV12-3 or TRBV12-4 and TRBJ2-7; the D gene is possibly TRBD1 (5 bases). CDR3 length: 13 amino acids. The germline V and J ends were trimmed by 0 bases and 5 bases, with 8 bases remaining between them. The CDR3 here is CASSLAKGNEQYF. The CDR3 DNA reads as TGTGCCAGCAGTTTAGCGAAGGGGAACGAGCAGTACTTC.